The entry below gives a single TCR beta chain sequence along with its context. It lacks a known antigen. Per-nucleotide qualities are absent, and no much larger clonotype sits a single base away. The time point label for this specimen denotes: baseline before first vaccination. Samples from vaccinated people were obtained from the UK trials COV001 and COV002, which included a single-blind randomized controlled phase 2/3 trial of AZD1222 (ChAdOx1 nCoV-19) in healthy adults. For TCRbeta chain sequencing, PBMC samples were collected from trial participants at day 0 and at day 28 after the second dose. The source of the sample is a study of T cell responses to AZD1222 COVID-19 vaccine (dated by TCRdb to the early 2020s). Study-level background: AZD1222 recipients given second doses at about 4 weeks or at about 12 weeks were pooled, since spike-specific TCR depth and breadth were not found to differ between the two schedules. A total of 230 to 250 trial participants underwent TCR sequencing, of whom 207 received two doses of AZD1222 and some 25 received two doses of the MenACWY control vaccine. Trial participants were enrolled into age subgroups of 18-55, 56-69 and 70-plus years, which contained about 150, 27 and 61 TCR-sequenced participants, respectively.

What the work shows at the level of the full study, not this receptor alone: Reportedly, almost half of the unique spike-specific TCRs recognized epitopes lying outside the regions that are mutated in the B.1.351 and B.1.1.7 variants. After two AZD1222 doses, both the breadth and the depth of spike-specific TCRs were significantly higher than at day 0 and than in MenACWY recipients. Conclusions about previously exposed vaccinees are limited, since just 6 or 7 AZD1222 recipients were seropositive for SARS-CoV-2 at baseline. Participants were mostly white British, with more females than males. The authors suggested clonal diversity may have been underestimated. In the small 56-69-year group, the increase in depth fell short of significance, most likely because of low power. The vaccine-associated CD4 TCRs covered the entire spike protein, and the dominant responses fell in regions 160-218 and 743-854. Because no samples from the day 14 peak response were available, repertoires could be characterized only after the peak T cell response.

The CDR3 numbers 15 residues from cysteine through phenylalanine. The DNA shown is the 45-base CDR3, in frame from base 1. V and J are truncated by 5 bases and 1 base respectively, leaving an intervening sequence of 15 bases. The germline V gene yields SGHTA for CDR1 and FQGNSA for CDR2. The CDR3 regions of human TCRbeta chains were subjected to immunosequencing. For the original study's pipeline: TCRs in the repertoires were compared against a reference library of SARS-CoV-2-specific TCRs that had been generated with the MIRA antigen-specificity platform. Breadth was defined as the fraction of unique TCRs that were SARS-CoV-2-associated. Depth was defined as the fraction of total T cells that were SARS-CoV-2-associated. Using the MIRA data, each spike-specific TCR was mapped to the spike region that the TCR reacts to and placed in a CD4 or CD8 class. Log10-transformed breadth and depth values were compared by one-way ANOVA with Sidak's multiple comparisons tests. TCRdb retrieved this table from immuneACCESS and kept in-frame rearrangements only. Not all clones are present; in checked studies, unresolved V genes account for under half, and no reason is known for the remainder. Clonal size and the V and J genes are those of that table, whereas D and trimming came from the DNA. This sample lists 70,000 to 90,000 clones; roughly 82% were detected once. 8.7% of the sample is held by the ten biggest clonotypes.

The TCR originated in an adult in good health. The rearranged chain carries TRBV7-2 and TRBJ2-7; TRBD1 could be the D gene, as 5 bases match. The sample consisted of peripheral blood, taken on day 0 of AZD1222 vaccination. The sequenced DNA: TGTGCCAGCAGCACCGGACAACTTTCATCCTACGAGCAGTACTTC. It specifies CASSTGQLSSYEQYF.